These 11 T cell receptor beta chains came from one sample sequenced in a study of cytomegalovirus exposure and HLA in healthy donors. Measured with immunoSEQ multiplex PCR; TCRdb has only the in-frame clones, and not every one. The sample lists 100,000 to 150,000 clones; approximately 94% were seen once. Sequenced material: PBMCs. These receptors were taken from a young woman in good health and CMV-seronegative.

This chain uses TRBV5-1 with TRBJ2-7; 9 nucleotides align to TRBD1. Germline V gene sequence: CDR1 SGHRS, CDR2 YFSETQ. The CDR3 spans 14 residues. V lost 4 bases, J lost 4 bases, and 6 bases stayed unmatched. For the CDR3, the DNA is TGCGCCAGCAGCGGAGGACAGGGGACTTACGAGCAGTACTTC. Translated, it gives CASSGGQGTYEQYF.

The chain recombines TRBV9 with TRBJ2-7, with 9 bases matching TRBD1. V was clipped by 3 bases and J by 5 bases; unmatched bases: 6. Per the germline V gene, CDR1 is SGDLS and CDR2 is YYNGEE. This CDR3 has 14 residues. The CDR3 reads CASSAGTGRNEQYF. DNA of the CDR3: TGTGCCAGCAGCGCCGGGACAGGGAGAAACGAGCAGTACTTC.

This clone was recorded only once. The rearrangement uses TRBV15 and TRBJ1-6; TRBD1 might be the D (5 bases). The CDR3 loop spans 18 amino acids. Germline CDR1 and CDR2: LNHNV and YYDKDF (reference sequence). The V end lost 0 bases, the J end lost 9 bases, and 21 bases lay between the germline ends. The CDR3 DNA reads as TGTGCCACCAGCAGAGATGGTGGCTCGGGACTTGGGGCTTCACCCCTCCACTTT. Translated, it gives CATSRDGGSGLGASPLHF. The full variable domain, in which reference TRBV15 and TRBJ1-6 provide the parts outside the CDR3, is DAMVIQNPRYQVTQFGKPVTLSCSQTLNHNVMYWYQQKSSQAPKLLFHYYDKDFNNEADTPDNFQSRRPNTSFCFLDIRSPGLGDTAMYLCATSRDGGSGLGASPLHFGNGTRLTVT.

As concerns this clone: Other nucleotide sequences in the sample specify the same CDR3. J is TRBJ1-2 and V is TRBV11-2; D ambiguous. V was pared by 5 bases and J by 3 bases, with 7 bases between. The CDR3 spans 12 residues. Per the germline V gene, CDR1 is SGHAT and CDR2 is FQNNGV. The CDR3 is CASSLADYGYTF. CDR3 nucleotide sequence: TGTGCCAGCAGCCTAGCAGACTATGGCTACACCTTC.

This sequence joins TRBV6-5 and TRBJ2-1, with TRBD2 matching over 10 bases. There are 15 residues in the CDR3. Trimming cost V 5 bases and J 4 bases; bases outside gene matches: 5. In germline, CDR1 is MNHEY, CDR2 SVGAGI. In nucleotides, the CDR3 is TGTGCCAGCAGTAATCTAGCGGGAGCATACAATGAGCAGTTCTTC. Translation: CASSNLAGAYNEQFF.

The V gene is TRBV30, the J gene TRBJ1-5; 8 bases fit TRBD1. Germline V gives CDR1 GTSNPN, CDR2 SVGIG (reference sequence). Trimming cost V 4 bases and J 1 base; bases outside gene matches: 9. This CDR3 is built from 16 residues. The DNA of the CDR3 is TGTGCCTGGACCCCCGGACAGGGACGAAGCAATCAGCCCCAGCATTTT. Its protein product is CAWTPGQGRSNQPQHF.

The chain has TRBV28 and TRBJ1-4, with D perhaps matching TRBD1 (5 bases). The CDR3 is made up of 15 amino acids. Germline lookup yields CDR1 MDHEN and CDR2 SYDVKM. V was trimmed by 2 bases and J by 2 bases, leaving 9 bases between them. The CDR3 coding sequence is TGTGCCAGCAGTTTAGGGGGGACGACTAATGAAAAACTGTTTTTT. It translates to CASSLGGTTNEKLFF.

The chain recombines TRBV5-1 with TRBJ1-4; TRBD1 aligns across 8 bases. Germline trimming cut 3 bases from V and 5 bases from J; bases unmatched to any gene: 6. Germline CDR1 SGHRS, CDR2 YFSETQ. CDR3 size: 15 residues. The CDR3 is CASSSSGQGNEKLFF. The CDR3 bases are TGCGCCAGCAGCTCTTCCGGACAGGGCAATGAAAAACTGTTTTTT.

The rearrangement joins TRBV28 to TRBJ2-5, with D possibly TRBD2 on 6 matching bases. This CDR3 is 14 amino acids long. V shed 8 bases and J shed 2 bases, with 15 bases lying between them. In germline, CDR1 is MDHEN, CDR2 SYDVKM. CDR3 in DNA: TGTGCCAGCGGTGGGGGGACTTCTCAAGAGACCCAGTACTTC. As protein: CASGGGTSQETQYF.

The rearrangement joins TRBV6-1 to TRBJ2-2; D is unclear. Germline CDR1 is MNHNS and CDR2 is SASEGT. With 5 bases removed from V and 7 bases from J, the gap between germline ends came to 8 bases. The length of the CDR3 is 12 residues. The CDR3 coding sequence is TGTGCCAGCAGTTCTTTTAGCGGGGAGCTGTTTTTT. Protein product: CASSSFSGELFF.

The chain has TRBV7-9 and TRBJ2-5; 7 nucleotides agree with TRBD2. The CDR3 loop spans 17 amino acids. The V gene's germline CDR1 is SEHNR and CDR2 FQNEAQ (reference sequence). J gave up 5 bases and V 5 bases, and 17 bases lay outside the gene matches. In DNA, the CDR3 is TGTGCCAGCAGCCCTAACCTAGGCGGGGGACCGTTGGAGACCCAGTACTTC. Its protein product is CASSPNLGGGPLETQYF. Full variable domain (remainder filled in from reference TRBV7-9 and TRBJ2-5): DTGVSQNPRHKITKRGQNVTFRCDPISEHNRLYWYRQTLGQGPEFLTYFQNEAQLEKSRLLSDRFSAERPKGSFSTLEIQRTEQGDSAMYLCASSPNLGGGPLETQYFGPGTRLLVL.